This T cell receptor beta chain appears in the sequencing data of a study of CD8 T cells in Susac syndrome. A quantity of 0.5 to 1 ug RNA underwent reverse transcription using random hexamers. TCRdb itself ran the immunoSEQ multiplex PCR reads through MiXCR, one entry per CDR3 protein. The top ten hold more than 0.14% of the sample, which has about 140,000 distinct CDR3 sequences, over 90% seen once. Comments on this clonotype: Its antigen is unidentified.

CDR1 is GTSNPN and CDR2 is SVGIG in the germline V gene (reference sequence). CDR3 size: 13 residues. V gave up 5 bases and J gave up 6 bases; unmatched junction bases: 9. Study-wide results and caveats: CD4+ T cell repertoires in Susac syndrome exhibited no evidence of clonal expansion.

CD8+ and CD4+ T cells taken from blood had their TCR beta sequenced. The diagnostic criteria were recently defined, and patients with Susac syndrome met them for definite or probable disease. The sample taken for sequencing was CD4+ T cells from PBMCs. The chain links TRBV30 to TRBJ1-2; TRBD1 agrees at 7 bases. The sequence derives from a human donor with Susac syndrome. The CDR3 reads CAWSSRQGDGYTF. CDR3 coding DNA: TGTGCCTGGTCCTCTAGACAGGGAGATGGCTACACCTTC.